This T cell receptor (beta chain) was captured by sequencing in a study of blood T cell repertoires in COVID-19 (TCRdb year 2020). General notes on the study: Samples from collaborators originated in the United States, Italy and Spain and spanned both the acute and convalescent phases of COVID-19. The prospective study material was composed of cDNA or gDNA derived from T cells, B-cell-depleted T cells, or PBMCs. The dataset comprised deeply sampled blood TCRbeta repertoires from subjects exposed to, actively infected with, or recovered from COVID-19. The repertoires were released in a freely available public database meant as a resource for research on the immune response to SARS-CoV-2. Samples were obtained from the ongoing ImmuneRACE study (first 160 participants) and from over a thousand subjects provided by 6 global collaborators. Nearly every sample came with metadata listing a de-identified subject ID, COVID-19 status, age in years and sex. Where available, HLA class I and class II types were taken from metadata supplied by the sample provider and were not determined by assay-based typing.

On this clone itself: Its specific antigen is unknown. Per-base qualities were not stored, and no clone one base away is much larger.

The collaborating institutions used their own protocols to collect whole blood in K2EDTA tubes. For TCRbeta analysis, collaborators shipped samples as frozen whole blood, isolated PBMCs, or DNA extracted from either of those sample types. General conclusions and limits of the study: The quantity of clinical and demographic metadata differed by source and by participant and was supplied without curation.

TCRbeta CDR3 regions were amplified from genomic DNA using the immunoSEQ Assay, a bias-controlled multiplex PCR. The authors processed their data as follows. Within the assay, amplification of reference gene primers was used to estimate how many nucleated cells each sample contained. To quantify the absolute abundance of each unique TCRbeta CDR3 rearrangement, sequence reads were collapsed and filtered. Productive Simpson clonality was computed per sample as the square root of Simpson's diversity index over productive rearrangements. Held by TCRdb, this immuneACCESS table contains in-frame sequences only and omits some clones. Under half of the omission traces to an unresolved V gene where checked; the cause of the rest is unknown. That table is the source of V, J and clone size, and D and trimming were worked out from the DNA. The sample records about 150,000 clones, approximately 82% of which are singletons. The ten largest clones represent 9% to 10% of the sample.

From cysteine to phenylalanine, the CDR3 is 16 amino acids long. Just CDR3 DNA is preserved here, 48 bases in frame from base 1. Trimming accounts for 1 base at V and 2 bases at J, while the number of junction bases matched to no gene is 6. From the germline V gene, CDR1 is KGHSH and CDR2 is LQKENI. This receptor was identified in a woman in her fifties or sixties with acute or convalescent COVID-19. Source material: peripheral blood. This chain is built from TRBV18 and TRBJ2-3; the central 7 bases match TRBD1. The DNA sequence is TGTGCCAGCTCACCACAACAGGGGATGGACACAGATACGCAGTATTTT. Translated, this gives CASSPQQGMDTDTQYF.